This T cell receptor (beta chain) was recovered during a study of human thymus T cells. General study results and limits: Apparent skewing of V and J gene usage characterized both thymic and blood repertoires.

CDR1 and CDR2 (germline): MNHEY, SVGAGI. V lost 5 bases, J lost 4 bases, and 6 bases stayed unmatched. CDR3 length: 14 amino acids. Each of the donors was a healthy Finnish infant who was undergoing open corrective cardiac surgery for congenital heart defects. Only four of the eight donors provided a roughly 0.5-1 mL blood sample. Blood DNA came from all available leukocytes, not a fixed cell number. Remarks on this clone: Its antigen is not known.

Profiling relied on immunoSEQ multiplex PCR, and the TCRdb table lists in-frame clones only, not all of them. The sample contains tens of thousands of clones, 90% to 95% of which appear only once. The chain links TRBV6-5 to TRBJ2-5; 8 nucleotides match TRBD2. This TCR came from a boy less than two years old with a congenital heart defect but otherwise immunologically healthy. The sequenced sample was blood. DNA of the CDR3: TGTGCCAGCAGTCCCACCGGGACTAGAGAGACCCAGTACTTC. Its protein product is CASSPTGTRETQYF.